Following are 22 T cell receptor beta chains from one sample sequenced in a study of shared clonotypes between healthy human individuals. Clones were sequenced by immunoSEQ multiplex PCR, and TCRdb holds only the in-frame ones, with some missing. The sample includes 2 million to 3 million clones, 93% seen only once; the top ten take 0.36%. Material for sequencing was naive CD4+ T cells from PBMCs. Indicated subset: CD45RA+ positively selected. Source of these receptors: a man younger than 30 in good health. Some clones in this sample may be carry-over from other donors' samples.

The CDR3 loop is CASSLTQGRDTQYF. CDR3 nucleotide sequence: TGTGCCAGCAGCCTAACACAGGGTAGAGATACGCAGTATTTT. The gene calls are TRBV7-6 and TRBJ2-3; possible D gene TRBD1, 6 bases. The V gene's germline CDR1 is SGHVS and CDR2 FNYEAQ. The CDR3 extends over 14 amino acids. V lost 5 bases and J lost 5, with 14 bases in between.

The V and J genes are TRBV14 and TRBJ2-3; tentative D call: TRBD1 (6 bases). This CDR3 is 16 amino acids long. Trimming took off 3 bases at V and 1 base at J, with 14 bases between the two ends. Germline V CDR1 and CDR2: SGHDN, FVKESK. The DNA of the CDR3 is TGTGCCAGCAGCCAGGACCGGGACAAAGGCACAGATACGCAGTATTTT. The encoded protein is CASSQDRDKGTDTQYF.

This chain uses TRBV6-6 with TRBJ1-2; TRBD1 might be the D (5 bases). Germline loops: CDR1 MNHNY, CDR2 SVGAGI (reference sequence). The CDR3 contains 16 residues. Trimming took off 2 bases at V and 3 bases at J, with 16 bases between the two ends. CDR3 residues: CASSYPPRGVDYGYTF. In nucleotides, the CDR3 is TGTGCCAGCAGTTACCCGCCTCGGGGGGTGGACTATGGCTACACCTTC.

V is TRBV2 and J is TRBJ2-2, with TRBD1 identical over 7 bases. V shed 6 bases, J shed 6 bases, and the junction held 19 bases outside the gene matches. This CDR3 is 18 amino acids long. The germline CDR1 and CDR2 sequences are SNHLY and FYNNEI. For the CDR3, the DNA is TGTGCCAGCAGGGTCTCTTCGGGTGAAGGTCAGGGGGCCGGGGAGCTGTTTTTT. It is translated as CASRVSSGEGQGAGELFF.

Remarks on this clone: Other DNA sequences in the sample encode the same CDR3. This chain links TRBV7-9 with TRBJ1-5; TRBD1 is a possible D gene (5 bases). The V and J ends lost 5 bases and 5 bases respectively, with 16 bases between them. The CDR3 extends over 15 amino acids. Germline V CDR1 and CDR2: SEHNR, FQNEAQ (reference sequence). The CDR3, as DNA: TGTGCCAGCAGCCCCCTCGGGGGGTCCGATCAGCCCCAGCATTTT. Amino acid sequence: CASSPLGGSDQPQHF.

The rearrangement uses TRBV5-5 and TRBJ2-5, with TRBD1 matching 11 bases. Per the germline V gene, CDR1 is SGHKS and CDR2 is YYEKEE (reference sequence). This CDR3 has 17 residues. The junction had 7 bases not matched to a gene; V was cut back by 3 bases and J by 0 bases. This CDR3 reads CASSSGTGGLNQETQYF. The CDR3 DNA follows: TGTGCCAGCAGCTCCGGGACAGGGGGGCTGAACCAAGAGACCCAGTACTTC.

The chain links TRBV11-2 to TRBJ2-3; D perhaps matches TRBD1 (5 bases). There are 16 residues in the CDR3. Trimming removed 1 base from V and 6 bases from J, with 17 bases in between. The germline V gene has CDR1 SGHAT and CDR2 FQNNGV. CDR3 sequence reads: CASSLVPGLPADTQYF. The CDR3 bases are TGTGCCAGCAGCTTAGTGCCAGGGCTCCCGGCGGATACGCAGTATTTT.

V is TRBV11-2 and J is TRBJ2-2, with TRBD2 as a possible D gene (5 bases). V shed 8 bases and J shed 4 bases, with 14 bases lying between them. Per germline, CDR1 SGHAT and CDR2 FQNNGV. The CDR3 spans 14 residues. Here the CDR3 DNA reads TGTGCCAGCGGGCTCACTCGGGGCACCGGGGAGCTGTTTTTT. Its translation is CASGLTRGTGELFF. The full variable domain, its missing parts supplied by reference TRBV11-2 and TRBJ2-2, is EAGVAQSPRYKIIEKRQSVAFWCNPISGHATLYWYQQILGQGPKLLIQFQNNGVVDDSQLPKDRFSAERLKGVDSTLKIQPAKLEDSAVYLCASGLTRGTGELFFGEGSRLTVL.

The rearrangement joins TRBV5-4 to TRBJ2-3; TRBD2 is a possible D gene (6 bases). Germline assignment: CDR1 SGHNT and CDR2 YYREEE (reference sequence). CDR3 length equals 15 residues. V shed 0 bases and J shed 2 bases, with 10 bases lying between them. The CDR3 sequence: CASSLAGGFTDTQYF. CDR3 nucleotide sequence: TGTGCCAGCAGCTTGGCTGGGGGGTTCACAGATACGCAGTATTTT.

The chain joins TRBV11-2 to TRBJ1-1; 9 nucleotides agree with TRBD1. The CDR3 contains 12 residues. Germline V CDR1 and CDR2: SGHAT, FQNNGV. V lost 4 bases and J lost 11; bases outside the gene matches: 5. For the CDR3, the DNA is TGTGCCAGCAGCTCCGGGACAGGGATGGCTTTCTTT. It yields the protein CASSSGTGMAFF.

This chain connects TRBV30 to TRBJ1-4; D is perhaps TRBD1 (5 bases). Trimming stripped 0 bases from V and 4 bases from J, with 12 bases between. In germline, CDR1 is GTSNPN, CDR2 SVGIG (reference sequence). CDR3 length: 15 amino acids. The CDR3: CAWSVGTEDNEKLFF. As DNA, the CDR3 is TGTGCCTGGAGTGTTGGGACCGAAGATAATGAAAAACTGTTTTTT.

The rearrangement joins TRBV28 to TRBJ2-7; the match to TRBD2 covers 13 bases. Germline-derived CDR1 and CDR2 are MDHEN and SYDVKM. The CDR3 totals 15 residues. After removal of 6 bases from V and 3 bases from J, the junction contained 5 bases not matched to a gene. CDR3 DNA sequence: TGTGCCAGCAGCCCTGGGACTAGCGGGAACTACGAGCAGTACTTC. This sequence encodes CASSPGTSGNYEQYF.

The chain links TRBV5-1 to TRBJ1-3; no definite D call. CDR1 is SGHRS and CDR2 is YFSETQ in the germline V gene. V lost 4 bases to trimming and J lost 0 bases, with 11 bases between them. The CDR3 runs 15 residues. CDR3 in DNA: TGCGCCAGCAGCAAGGACTCCGCCTCTGGAAACACCATATATTTT. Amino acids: CASSKDSASGNTIYF.

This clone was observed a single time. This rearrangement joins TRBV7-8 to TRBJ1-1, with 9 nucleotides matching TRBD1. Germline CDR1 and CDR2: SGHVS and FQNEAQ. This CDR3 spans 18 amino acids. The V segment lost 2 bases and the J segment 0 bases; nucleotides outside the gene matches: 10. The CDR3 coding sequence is TGTGCCAGCAGCTTACTCGGGACAGGGATGTTCATGAACACTGAAGCTTTCTTT. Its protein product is CASSLLGTGMFMNTEAFF.

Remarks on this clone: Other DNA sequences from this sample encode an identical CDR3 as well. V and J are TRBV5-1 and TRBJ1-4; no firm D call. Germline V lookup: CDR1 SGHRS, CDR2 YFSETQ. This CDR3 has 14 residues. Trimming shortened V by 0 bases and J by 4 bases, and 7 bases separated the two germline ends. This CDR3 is CASSLGLGNEKLFF. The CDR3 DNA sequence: TGCGCCAGCAGCTTGGGTTTGGGTAATGAAAAACTGTTTTTT.

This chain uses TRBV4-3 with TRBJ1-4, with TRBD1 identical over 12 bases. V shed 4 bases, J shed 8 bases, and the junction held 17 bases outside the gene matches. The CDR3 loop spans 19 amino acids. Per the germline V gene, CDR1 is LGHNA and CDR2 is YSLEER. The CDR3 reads CASSRLTVGTGGAKEKLFF. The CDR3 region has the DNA TGCGCCAGCAGCCGTTTAACAGTCGGGACAGGGGGCGCGAAAGAAAAACTGTTTTTT.

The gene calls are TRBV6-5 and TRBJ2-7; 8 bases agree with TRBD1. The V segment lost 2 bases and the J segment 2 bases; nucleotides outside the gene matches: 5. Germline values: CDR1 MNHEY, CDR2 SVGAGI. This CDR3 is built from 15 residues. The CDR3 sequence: CASSYDQGAPYEQYF. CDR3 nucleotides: TGTGCCAGCAGTTACGATCAGGGGGCCCCCTACGAGCAGTACTTC.

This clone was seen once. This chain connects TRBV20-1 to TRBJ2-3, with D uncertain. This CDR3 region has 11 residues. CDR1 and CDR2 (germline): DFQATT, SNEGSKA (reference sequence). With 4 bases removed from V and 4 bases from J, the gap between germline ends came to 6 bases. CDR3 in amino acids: CSAIQPDTQYF. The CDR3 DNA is TGCAGTGCTATTCAGCCAGATACGCAGTATTTT.

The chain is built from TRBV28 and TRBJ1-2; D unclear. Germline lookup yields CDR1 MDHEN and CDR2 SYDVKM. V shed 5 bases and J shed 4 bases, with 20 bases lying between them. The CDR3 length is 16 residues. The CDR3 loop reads CASSLHWEGTGYGYTF. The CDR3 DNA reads TGTGCCAGCAGTCTCCACTGGGAGGGTACGGGCTATGGCTACACCTTC.

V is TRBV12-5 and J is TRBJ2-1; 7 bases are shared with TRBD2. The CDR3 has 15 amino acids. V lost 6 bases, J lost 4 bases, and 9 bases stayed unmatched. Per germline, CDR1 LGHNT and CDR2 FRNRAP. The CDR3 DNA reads TGTGCTAGTGGCGCCGGGACTACCGCTTACAATGAGCAGTTCTTC. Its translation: CASGAGTTAYNEQFF.

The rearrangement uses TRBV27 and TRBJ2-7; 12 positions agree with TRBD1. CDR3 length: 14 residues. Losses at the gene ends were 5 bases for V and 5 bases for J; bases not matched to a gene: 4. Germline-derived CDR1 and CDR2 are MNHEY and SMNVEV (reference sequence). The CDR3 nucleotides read TGTGCCAGCAGTGGGACAGGGGGCGGCGACGAGCAGTACTTC. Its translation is CASSGTGGGDEQYF.

DNA of the CDR3: TGCGCCAGCAGCCCGGGACGGGGCTCTGGGGAAAAACTGTTTTTT. Encoded protein: CASSPGRGSGEKLFF. The chain couples TRBV5-1 to TRBJ1-4, with D perhaps matching TRBD1 (5 bases). V gave up 4 bases and J gave up 8 bases, with 18 bases separating them. Germline V gene lookup returns CDR1 SGHRS and CDR2 YFSETQ. CDR3 length equals 15 residues.